Here is one T cell receptor beta chain with its context. The PCR had 60 Vbeta and 13 Jbeta primers. Profiling relied on immunoSEQ multiplex PCR, and the TCRdb table lists in-frame clones only, not all of them. Here the sample table reports around 33,000 clones. This CDR3 has 15 amino acids. V shed 2 bases and J shed 5 bases, with 18 bases lying between them. Germline V gene data show CDR1 as GTSNPN and CDR2 as SVGIG (reference sequence). This sample is drawn from a study of cytomegalovirus exposure and HLA in healthy donors. Material for sequencing was PBMCs. The chain has TRBV30 and TRBJ1-2, with no clear D. This receptor was taken from a man between 35 and 55 years old in good health and CMV-seronegative. The CDR3 DNA reads as TGTGCCTGGAGTCCAGCGGGTGCAGCTTTTTATGGCTACACCTTC. Translating gives CAWSPAGAAFYGYTF.